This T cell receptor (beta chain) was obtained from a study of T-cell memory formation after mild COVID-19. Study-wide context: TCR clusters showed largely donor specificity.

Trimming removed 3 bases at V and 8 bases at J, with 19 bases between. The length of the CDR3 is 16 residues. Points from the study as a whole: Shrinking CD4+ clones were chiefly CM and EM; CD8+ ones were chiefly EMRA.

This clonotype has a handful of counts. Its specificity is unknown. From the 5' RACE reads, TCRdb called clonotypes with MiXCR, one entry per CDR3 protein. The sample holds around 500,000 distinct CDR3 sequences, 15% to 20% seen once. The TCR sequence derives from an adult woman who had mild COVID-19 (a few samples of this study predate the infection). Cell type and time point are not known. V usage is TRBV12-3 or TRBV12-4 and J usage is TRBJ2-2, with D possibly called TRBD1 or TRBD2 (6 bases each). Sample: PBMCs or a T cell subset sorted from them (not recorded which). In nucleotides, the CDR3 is TGTGCCAGCAGTTTTAGGAGGGGGGCCTATGTAGGGGAGCTGTTTTTT. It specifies CASSFRRGAYVGELFF.